Each of the 18 T cell receptor beta chains below was sequenced from the same sample in a study of cytomegalovirus exposure and HLA in healthy donors. Use of 60 Vbeta and 13 Jbeta primers characterized the PCR. Data came from immunoSEQ multiplex PCR; TCRdb stores just in-frame clones and leaves some out. The sample has some 84,000 clones, around three fifths seen once. Sequenced sample: PBMCs. These receptors originate from a woman between 40 and 50 years old in good health and CMV-seropositive.

This clone was observed a handful of times. This chain connects TRBV28 to TRBJ2-5; TRBD2 matches 7 bases. V was clipped by 6 bases and J by 1 base; unmatched bases: 5. Germline V lookup: CDR1 MDHEN, CDR2 SYDVKM. This CDR3 has 14 residues. The CDR3 coding sequence is TGTGCCAGCAGGACCCTAGCGGCCCAAGAGACCCAGTACTTC. Residues: CASRTLAAQETQYF.

The chain couples TRBV11-2 to TRBJ2-1, with D possibly TRBD2 on 6 matching bases. Germline-derived CDR1 and CDR2 are SGHAT and FQNNGV. V was trimmed by 1 base and J by 7 bases, leaving 17 bases between them. The CDR3 extends over 16 amino acids. CDR3 residues: CASSLAGEVNRNEQFF. Here the CDR3 DNA reads TGTGCCAGCAGCTTAGCGGGAGAGGTAAATAGAAATGAGCAGTTCTTC.

The V and J genes are TRBV19 and TRBJ2-5; unclear D gene. Trimming removed 4 bases at V and 2 bases at J, with 11 bases between. The CDR3 spans 14 residues. The germline CDR1 and CDR2 sequences are LNHDA and SQIVND (reference sequence). The CDR3 sequence: CASSSFRRQETQYF. The CDR3 bases are TGTGCCAGTAGTAGTTTCAGGCGTCAAGAGACCCAGTACTTC.

DNA of the CDR3: TGTGCCAGCAGCCAAGGCGGAGGACTAGGGCGGGACACCGGGGAGCTGTTTTTT. This sequence encodes CASSQGGGLGRDTGELFF. The chain recombines TRBV4-2 with TRBJ2-2; 7 nucleotides line up with TRBD2. V was pared by 1 base and J by 3 bases, with 11 bases of the junction left unmatched. Germline V lookup: CDR1 LGHNA, CDR2 YNFKEQ. The CDR3 is 18 amino acids.

V usage is TRBV6-5 and J usage is TRBJ1-1, with D tentatively TRBD1 (6 bases). Trimming stripped 5 bases from V and 1 base from J, with 11 bases between. The CDR3 consists of 14 residues. Looked up from germline, CDR1 is MNHEY and CDR2 is SVGAGI. CDR3 amino acids: CASSNRGGNTEAFF. For the CDR3, the DNA is TGTGCCAGCAGTAACAGAGGGGGGAACACTGAAGCTTTCTTT.

This chain uses TRBV5-1 with TRBJ1-1; TRBD1 might be the D (6 bases). CDR3 size: 15 residues. V lost 5 bases, J lost 2 bases, and 16 bases lay in between. Germline CDR1 SGHRS, CDR2 YFSETQ. The CDR3 region has the DNA TGCGCCAGCAGTAAAGCAGGGGCGGGTAACACTGAAGCTTTCTTT. Translation gives CASSKAGAGNTEAFF.

J is TRBJ2-3 and V is TRBV27; 7 bases fit TRBD2. After removal of 6 bases from V and 5 bases from J, the junction contained 8 bases not matched to a gene. This CDR3 contains 14 residues. From germline, CDR1 is MNHEY and CDR2 SMNVEV (reference sequence). The CDR3 reads CASRTSLAGDTQYF. In nucleotides, the CDR3 is TGTGCCAGCAGGACTAGCCTGGCGGGAGATACGCAGTATTTT.

The rearrangement links TRBV11-2 to TRBJ1-1; 9 bases agree with TRBD1. V shed 5 bases and J 6 bases; nucleotides not matched to a gene: 10. Germline CDR1 is SGHAT and CDR2 is FQNNGV. This CDR3 region has 15 residues. The CDR3 bases are TGTGCCAGCAGCCTGACGACAGGGGGATCGTCTGAAGCTTTCTTT. Its protein is CASSLTTGGSSEAFF. The entire variable domain, with the rest obtained from reference TRBV11-2 and TRBJ1-1, is as follows: EAGVAQSPRYKIIEKRQSVAFWCNPISGHATLYWYQQILGQGPKLLIQFQNNGVVDDSQLPKDRFSAERLKGVDSTLKIQPAKLEDSAVYLCASSLTTGGSSEAFFGQGTRLTVV.

This clone was seen more than once but under ten times. The sample contains more than one DNA sequence encoding this CDR3. The V gene is TRBV6-5, the J gene TRBJ2-7; D remains ambiguous. CDR1 is MNHEY and CDR2 is SVGAGI in the germline V gene. Trimming left V 0 bases short and J 2 bases short, with 11 bases between. The CDR3 sequence is 15 residues long. CDR3 coding DNA: TGTGCCAGCAGTTACTCGAGTCCTTTTGCCTACGAGCAGTACTTC. Translating gives CASSYSSPFAYEQYF.

The rearrangement joins TRBV2 to TRBJ1-2; D perhaps matches TRBD1 (5 bases). The CDR3 totals 13 residues. Germline lookup yields CDR1 SNHLY and CDR2 FYNNEI. Between the trimmed V and J ends, which lost 8 bases and 2 bases, there was a span of 12 bases. The CDR3 sequence is CASQGDSNYGYTF. CDR3 coding DNA: TGTGCCAGCCAGGGTGATTCCAACTATGGCTACACCTTC.

This chain connects TRBV7-2 to TRBJ2-2; no clear D gene. The ends were cut back, 3 bases at V and 6 bases at J, with 11 bases in the middle. CDR3 length: 14 residues. Per the germline V gene, CDR1 is SGHTA and CDR2 is FQGNSA. CDR3 nucleotide sequence: TGTGCCAGCAGCTTTATTCAGGTGGCCGGGGAGCTGTTTTTT. This gives the protein CASSFIQVAGELFF.

The chain employs TRBV20-1 and TRBJ1-1, with a possible D match to TRBD1 (5 bases). Trimming took 6 bases from V and 4 from J, leaving 6 bases between them. CDR3 length: 10 residues. Germline CDR1 reads DFQATT; CDR2 reads SNEGSKA (reference sequence). The CDR3 DNA reads TGCAGTGCGGGGGGCACTGAAGCTTTCTTT. As protein: CSAGGTEAFF.

The chain combines TRBV7-9 with TRBJ2-2, with a weak D call TRBD1 (6 bases). CDR3 size: 14 residues. The V gene lost 7 bases and the J gene lost 1 base, with 10 bases spanning the gap. Germline CDR1 and CDR2: SEHNR and FQNEAQ (reference sequence). CDR3 loop: CASTQTGNTGELFF. The DNA of the CDR3 is TGTGCCAGCACCCAGACAGGGAACACCGGGGAGCTGTTTTTT.

The chain has TRBV2 and TRBJ2-5, with 14 bases that match TRBD2. The V segment lost 3 bases and the J segment 4 bases; nucleotides outside the gene matches: 1. The CDR3 runs to 15 residues. Germline CDR1 is SNHLY and CDR2 is FYNNEI. The CDR3 nucleotides are TGTGCCAGCAGTGAGGGACTAGCGGGAGTAGAGACCCAGTACTTC. This encodes CASSEGLAGVETQYF.

The chain couples TRBV5-1 to TRBJ1-1; D is ambiguous. Germline CDR1 reads SGHRS; CDR2 reads YFSETQ. Deletions cut 0 bases from V and 7 bases from J, with 13 bases between. CDR3 size: 14 residues. CDR3 sequence: CASSLEHTRGEAFF. The CDR3 DNA is TGCGCCAGCAGCTTGGAGCATACGCGTGGTGAAGCTTTCTTT.

The V call is TRBV13, the J call TRBJ2-1, with no clear D. This CDR3 comprises 12 residues. Germline V gene data show CDR1 as PRHDT and CDR2 as FYEKMQ (reference sequence). Trimming removed 2 bases from V and 11 bases from J, with 10 bases in between. The CDR3 DNA follows: TGTGCCAGCAGCTTACGGAGTCCCCAGCAGTTCTTC. Residues: CASSLRSPQQFF.

The gene calls are TRBV2 and TRBJ1-2, with D hard to call. CDR1 is SNHLY, CDR2 FYNNEI, per germline. Between the trimmed V and J ends, which lost 3 bases and 4 bases, there was a span of 6 bases. This CDR3 contains 12 residues. CDR3 sequence (DNA): TGTGCCAGCAGTGAGGGAGGCTATGGCTACACCTTC. Its translation: CASSEGGYGYTF.

This chain uses TRBV6-8 with TRBJ1-5, with a possible D match to TRBD1 (5 bases). The CDR3 runs to 15 residues. Per the germline V gene, CDR1 is MNHGY and CDR2 is SAAAGT. The V end was cut by 6 bases, the J end by 0 bases, with 12 bases between. The CDR3 DNA reads as TGTGCCAGCAGCTCACACAGGAGTAGCAATCAGCCCCAGCATTTT. This translates into CASSSHRSSNQPQHF.